The clone carrying this TCR beta chain appeared many times. Its cognate antigen is unknown. This sample is part of a study of CD8 T cells in ankylosing spondylitis. Between the trimmed V and J ends, which lost 2 bases and 1 base, there was a span of 2 bases. The CDR3 covers 12 residues. Germline V CDR1 and CDR2: LGHNT, FRNRAP. The TCR beta libraries were generated through quantitative 5'-RACE incorporating molecular barcodes. TCRdb processed the 5' RACE reads anew with MiXCR; each CDR3 protein has one entry. Of under 200,000 distinct CDR3 sequences listed, around 9.6% are singletons. Notes on the study in general: Significant enrichment of disease-linked clones was reported in matched ankylosing spondylitis synovial fluid. CD8+ disease-linked clones were present at relatively low frequencies in blood. What appeared characteristic of ankylosing spondylitis blood was a TCR beta motif of several highly homologous variants.

The V call is TRBV12-5, the J call TRBJ1-1; the D is unclear. Sequenced material: blood, either unsorted or a sorted T cell fraction (not recorded which). This sequence was found in a female donor with ankylosing spondylitis or in good health (not recorded which). The chain's CDR3 is CASGLQNTEAFF. The CDR3 DNA reads as TGTGCTAGTGGTTTGCAGAACACTGAAGCTTTCTTT.